This T cell receptor (beta chain) appears in the sequencing data of a study of liver allograft versus peripheral blood T cells. Study information: T cell receptor repertoires in transplanted livers were compared with those in recipients' peripheral blood.

Whole-study results and caveats: Reportedly, the T cell receptor repertoires inside liver allografts were not the same as those in peripheral blood.

A few counts support this clonotype. Its antigen is undetermined. TCRdb re-analysed the reads in MiXCR, keeping a single row per CDR3 protein. In the table there are 2,000 to 2,500 distinct CDR3 sequences, over 12% of which are singletons. V lost 5 bases to trimming and J lost 8 bases, with 17 bases between them. This CDR3 is built from 14 residues. Per the germline V gene, CDR1 is SGHDT and CDR2 is YYEEEE. The V call is TRBV5-6, the J call TRBJ2-1, with D possibly matching TRBD2 (7 bases). This clonotype was sampled from a human patient who had a liver transplant. Some T cells may be graft donor cells. CDR3 amino acids: CASRMGGGRDEQFF. CDR3 nucleotides: TGTGCCAGCAGGATGGGGGGGGGGCGCGATGAGCAGTTCTTC.